This record looks at one T cell receptor beta chain sequence and its context. This specimen belongs to a study of T cells expressing NK-cell markers. One entry per CDR3 protein, without DNA, is what TCRdb gives after re-calling the 5' RACE reads. This sample's table reports 150,000 to 180,000 distinct CDR3 sequences. Sequenced input: blood T cells: a sorted CD56 or NKG2C T cell subset, CD4+ or CD8+ T cells, or bulk PBMC T cells (not recorded which). The TCR comes from a woman aged 45-65 years in good health.

The CDR3 protein is CAISTGTGGEDTQYF. The chain has TRBV10-3 and TRBJ2-3; TCRdb reports TRBD1, a call that lacks DNA to check it against. The CDR3 is 15 residues long. Germline CDR1 is ENHRY and CDR2 is SYGVKD.